Sequencing of this TCR beta chain was carried out in a study of T cell responses to AZD1222 COVID-19 vaccine. General study points: There were mostly white British donors and more females than males, and clonal diversity was possibly underestimated.

In the case of this clone: What it binds is not known. The sample holds other DNA sequences that translate to the same CDR3.

Libraries were prepared by immunoSEQ multiplex PCR; TCRdb keeps only in-frame clonotypes and omits some of them. The table has around 78,000 clones, 75% to 95% seen once. The CDR3 sequence is 12 residues long. Germline-derived CDR1 and CDR2 are MDHEN and SYDVKM. The V end was cut by 5 bases, the J end by 3 bases, with 7 bases between. The chain recombines TRBV28 with TRBJ1-2; D is uncertain. Sequenced material: peripheral blood, taken on day 0 of MenACWY control vaccination. The sequence came from an adult in good health. Written as DNA, the CDR3 is TGTGCCAGCAGTCTAAGGGACTATGGCTACACCTTC. Protein sequence: CASSLRDYGYTF.